Presented here are 11 T cell receptor beta chains from one specimen sequenced in a study of T cell clonotyping in hematopoietic cell transplantation. Data came from immunoSEQ multiplex PCR; TCRdb stores just in-frame clones and leaves some out. Altogether more than 15,000 clones are present, around 90% being singletons, with the ten largest covering over 4.5%. Sequencing was performed on peripheral blood mononuclear cells. The receptors originated from a man aged 35 to 55 in good health. Some clones in this sample may be carry-over from other donors' samples.

There are a few counts of this clone. V gene TRBV7-9 combines with J gene TRBJ1-2; the D is unclear. CDR1 is SEHNR and CDR2 is FQNEAQ in the germline V gene (reference sequence). V dropped 5 bases and J dropped 0 bases, with 10 bases sitting between them. The CDR3 has 14 residues. CDR3 amino acids: CASSPGGPNYGYTF. The CDR3 bases are TGTGCCAGCAGCCCCGGCGGACCTAACTATGGCTACACCTTC.

V gene TRBV5-5 combines with J gene TRBJ1-6; a possible D gene is TRBD1 (6 bases). The CDR3 runs 16 residues. Germline CDR1 SGHKS, CDR2 YYEKEE (reference sequence). Trimming took off 0 bases at V and 5 bases at J, with 12 bases between the two ends. The DNA of the CDR3 is TGTGCCAGCAGCTTGGCCGGGGGGCTCAATAATTCACCCCTCCACTTT. Its translation is CASSLAGGLNNSPLHF.

This chain links TRBV5-8 with TRBJ2-3, with D possibly called TRBD1 or TRBD2 (6 bases each). Germline CDR1 SGHTS, CDR2 YDEGEE. Trimming took 6 bases from V and 2 from J, leaving 16 bases between them. The CDR3 loop spans 15 amino acids. The CDR3 loop is CASIMGGSFTDTQYF. The DNA for the CDR3 is TGTGCCAGCATAATGGGGGGCTCCTTCACAGATACGCAGTATTTT.

The gene calls are TRBV5-1 and TRBJ1-2; the D gene is possibly TRBD1 (5 bases). Trimming left V 0 bases short and J 4 bases short, with 13 bases between. Germline V gene lookup returns CDR1 SGHRS and CDR2 YFSETQ. The CDR3 covers 15 residues. The CDR3 DNA is TGCGCCAGCAGCTTGGGGCTATGGGACCGCTATGGCTACACCTTC. Translating gives CASSLGLWDRYGYTF.

This chain connects TRBV28 to TRBJ1-5, with unresolved D. Trimming stripped 7 bases from V and 4 bases from J, with 17 bases between. Germline assignment: CDR1 MDHEN and CDR2 SYDVKM. This CDR3 is built from 15 residues. The CDR3 coding sequence is TGTGCCAGCATTAGCCTGAGCCTTAGGAATCAGCCCCAGCATTTT. This translates into CASISLSLRNQPQHF.

V and J are TRBV4-2 and TRBJ2-3; D gene ambiguous. The germline V gene has CDR1 LGHNA and CDR2 YNFKEQ. The CDR3 has 16 amino acids. V was clipped by 0 bases and J by 5 bases, with 15 bases between them. The DNA of the CDR3 is TGTGCCAGCAGCCAAGAGGAAGGAAGACTGGAAGATACGCAGTATTTT. It translates to CASSQEEGRLEDTQYF.

This chain joins TRBV7-3 and TRBJ2-2; 9 bases agree with TRBD1. V lost 1 base and J lost 7; bases outside the gene matches: 4. This CDR3 contains 15 residues. Looked up from germline, CDR1 is SGHTA and CDR2 is FQGTGA. The CDR3, as DNA: TGTGCCAGCAGCTTAAGGGACAGGGAATTCGGGGAGCTGTTTTTT. Its protein is CASSLRDREFGELFF.

V usage is TRBV13 and J usage is TRBJ1-1, with 8 bases lining up with TRBD1. Germline CDR1 and CDR2: PRHDT and FYEKMQ (reference sequence). There are 15 residues in the CDR3. V lost 5 bases, J lost 1 base, and 6 bases stayed unmatched. CDR3 DNA: TGTGCCAGCAGCGCCCGACAGGGGTGGAACACTGAAGCTTTCTTT. Residues: CASSARQGWNTEAFF.

V gene TRBV7-9 combines with J gene TRBJ2-7; TRBD1 matches 8 bases. This CDR3 is 14 amino acids long. The V gene end was trimmed by 5 bases and the J gene end by 2 bases; junction bases not matched to a gene: 5. Germline V gene sequence: CDR1 SEHNR, CDR2 FQNEAQ (reference sequence). For the CDR3, the DNA is TGTGCCAGCAGCCCCCACAGGGGGACCTACGAGCAGTACTTC. It translates to CASSPHRGTYEQYF.

This clone was seen just once. The V call is TRBV10-3, the J call TRBJ1-2; D is undetermined. The V and J ends lost 0 bases and 1 base respectively, with 12 bases between them. The CDR3 covers 16 residues. Germline V gene data show CDR1 as ENHRY and CDR2 as SYGVKD. CDR3 nucleotide sequence: TGTGCCATCAGTGAGTCTGGCAGGCGATTTAACTATGGCTACACCTTC. This gives the protein CAISESGRRFNYGYTF.

V is TRBV18 and J is TRBJ2-4, with a possible D match to TRBD1 (6 bases). The CDR3 loop spans 14 amino acids. From germline, CDR1 is KGHSH and CDR2 LQKENI. The V and J ends lost 6 bases and 1 base respectively, with 10 bases between them. CDR3 nucleotides: TGTGCCAGCTCCGCAGGGGCGGCCAAAAACATTCAGTACTTC. Residues: CASSAGAAKNIQYF.